This T cell receptor (beta chain) was retrieved from a study of shared clonotypes between healthy human individuals. Germline assignment: CDR1 SNHLY and CDR2 FYNNEI. V gave up 6 bases and J gave up 5 bases, with 8 bases separating them. The CDR3 runs 12 residues. Positively selected for CCR7, the CD45RO-negative cells used as naive CD8 cells excluded terminally differentiated effector memory CD45RA+ cells. The data were produced by immunoSEQ multiplex PCR, yet TCRdb's version contains in-frame clones alone and is incomplete. The sample carries hundreds of thousands of clones, around 96% recorded once.

V and J are TRBV2 and TRBJ2-1; a possible D gene is TRBD2 (6 bases). This receptor was identified in a woman aged 30 to 39 in good health. The sample taken for sequencing was naive CD8+ T cells sorted from blood. CDR3 nucleotide sequence: TGTGCCAGCAGGGGAGGTAACAATGAGCAGTTCTTC. Protein sequence: CASRGGNNEQFF.